The 11 T cell receptor beta chains in this list originate from one sample, sequenced in a study of regulatory T cells. Amplification used 52 TRBV primers and 13 TRBJ primers. Method: immunoSEQ multiplex PCR; TCRdb's copy keeps in-frame clones and lacks some. The data hold 20,000 to 25,000 clones, with about 88% observed a single time. No antigen is known for these receptors. Study observations and caveats: Hydrophobic residues at CDR3 positions 6 and 7 were enriched in conventional CD4+ T cells of CD3G-deficient patients.

The sample was conventional CD4+ T cells sorted from blood. These receptor sequences come from a child under 18 with CD3G deficiency.

The chain uses TRBV5-1 and TRBJ2-3; D is uncertain. The CDR3 has 13 amino acids. V lost 2 bases to trimming and J lost 4 bases, with 8 bases between them. The germline V gene has CDR1 SGHRS and CDR2 YFSETQ. The CDR3 DNA is TGCGCCAGCAGCTTTTCAGGAGCAGATACGCAGTATTTT. This encodes CASSFSGADTQYF. The entire variable domain, with the rest obtained from reference TRBV5-1 and TRBJ2-3, is as follows: KAGVTQTPRYLIKTRGQQVTLSCSPISGHRSVSWYQQTPGQGLQFLFEYFSETQRNKGNFPGRFSGRQFSNSRSEMNVSTLELGDSALYLCASSFSGADTQYFGPGTRLTVL.

CDR3 nucleotide sequence: TGTGCCAGTAGCCGGACTAGCGGGAGGGGTTCTGGTGAGCAGTTCTTC. It is translated as CASSRTSGRGSGEQFF. The chain has TRBV19 and TRBJ2-1; TRBD2 aligns across 15 bases. J lost 9 bases, V lost 6 bases, and 9 bases had no gene match. This CDR3 has 16 residues. Germline values: CDR1 LNHDA, CDR2 SQIVND (reference sequence).

CDR3 in amino acids: CATASGRATDTQYF. The CDR3 DNA reads as TGTGCCACCGCCAGCGGGAGGGCCACAGATACGCAGTATTTT. The rearrangement uses TRBV10-3 and TRBJ2-3; 10 nucleotides align to TRBD2. Germline V gene lookup returns CDR1 ENHRY and CDR2 SYGVKD. The CDR3 sequence is 14 residues long. V shed 10 bases, J shed 2 bases, and the junction held 6 bases outside the gene matches.

This clone came up a few times. This chain connects TRBV29-1 to TRBJ2-5, with 8 bases that match TRBD1. The V segment lost 3 bases and the J segment 3 bases; nucleotides outside the gene matches: 12. Germline lookup yields CDR1 SQVTM and CDR2 ANQGSEA. The CDR3 sequence is 16 residues long. The CDR3 DNA reads as TGCAGCGTTGATTCCTGGGACAGGAGTAATAAAGAGACCCAGTACTTC. It is translated as CSVDSWDRSNKETQYF.

This chain uses TRBV6-1 with TRBJ1-5; 9 nucleotides align to TRBD1. V lost 4 bases, J lost 3 bases, and 10 bases stayed unmatched. The germline V gene has CDR1 MNHNS and CDR2 SASEGT. The CDR3 has 17 residues. The CDR3 bases are TGTGCCAGCAGTGCCAGCCCCTGGACAGGGGCCAATCAGCCCCAGCATTTT. Encoded protein: CASSASPWTGANQPQHF.

This sequence joins TRBV10-3 and TRBJ2-2; maybe TRBD2 (6 bases). The germline CDR1 and CDR2 sequences are ENHRY and SYGVKD. The CDR3 length is 18 residues. V lost 0 bases and J 2 bases, leaving 16 bases between the germline ends. This chain's CDR3 is CAISESMRLAFNTGELFF. CDR3 coding DNA: TGTGCCATCAGTGAGTCGATGAGGCTAGCGTTCAACACCGGGGAGCTGTTTTTT.

The V gene is TRBV19, the J gene TRBJ2-6; D not resolved. V was pared by 4 bases and J by 0 bases, with 10 bases between. Per the germline V gene, CDR1 is LNHDA and CDR2 is SQIVND (reference sequence). The CDR3 covers 16 residues. CDR3 protein: CASSKPRGSGANVLTF. The CDR3, as DNA: TGTGCCAGTAGTAAACCCCGAGGCTCTGGGGCCAACGTCCTGACTTTC.

The rearrangement links TRBV5-1 to TRBJ2-1; D is perhaps TRBD2 (6 bases). CDR3 size: 13 residues. The germline V gene has CDR1 SGHRS and CDR2 YFSETQ. Trimming stripped 1 base from V and 9 bases from J, with 11 bases between. As DNA, the CDR3 is TGCGCCAGCAGCTTGTACGGGGGTCGTGAGCAGTTCTTC. It specifies CASSLYGGREQFF.

The chain joins TRBV28 to TRBJ1-5; D gene unclear. V shed 5 bases and J shed 5 bases, with 7 bases lying between them. The CDR3 totals 12 residues. CDR1 and CDR2 from the germline V gene are MDHEN and SYDVKM. CDR3 in DNA: TGTGCCAGCAGTCCGATTGATCAGCCCCAGCATTTT. Its translation: CASSPIDQPQHF.

The chain uses TRBV19 and TRBJ2-2; 7 positions match TRBD2. Germline values: CDR1 LNHDA, CDR2 SQIVND (reference sequence). The CDR3 loop spans 17 amino acids. J was trimmed by 4 bases and V by 3 bases; bases with no gene match: 11. CDR3 region: CASSIASGAGSTGELFF. The CDR3 DNA follows: TGTGCCAGTAGTATCGCTAGCGGAGCCGGGTCCACCGGGGAGCTGTTTTTT.

This chain joins TRBV5-1 and TRBJ2-6; unclear D gene. V was trimmed by 0 bases and J by 1 base, leaving 11 bases between them. Germline CDR1 SGHRS, CDR2 YFSETQ. The CDR3 is made up of 17 amino acids. Here the CDR3 reads CASSLGVVGSGANVLTF. CDR3 nucleotides: TGCGCCAGCAGCTTGGGAGTGGTTGGTTCTGGGGCCAACGTCCTGACTTTC.